These T cell receptor beta chains were read from a single sample in a study of regulatory and conventional T cells in RAG deficiency. Sequenced by immunoSEQ multiplex PCR; TCRdb stores in-frame clones only, minus some. The data show tens of thousands of clones, around 90% seen once. A further study also used this sample, focusing on regulatory T cells.

Sequencing used Tregs sorted from blood. The source of these receptors is a human donor in good health. CDR3s include the opening cysteine and the closing phenylalanine or tryptophan. A D gene is named only where the DNA matches it firmly. Clone size is stated in some rows and not others, as once, few, many or a class when expanded.

v_gene	d_gene	j_gene	abundance	CDR3aa	CDR3nt
TRBV5-1	NA	TRBJ1-2	NA	CASSPGYGYTF	TGCGCCAGCAGCCCAGGATATGGCTACACCTTC
TRBV5-1	NA	TRBJ1-2	once	CASSGATGTASGYTF	TGCGCCAGCAGCGGGGCTACAGGGACCGCTAGCGGCTACACCTTC
TRBV7-3	NA	TRBJ2-2	once	CASSEQYIGLGPGELFF	TGTGCCAGCAGCGAACAATATATCGGACTGGGTCCCGGGGAGCTGTTTTTT
TRBV25-1	TRBD1	TRBJ1-2	NA	CASSFSLGGQGSDYGYTF	TGTGCCAGCAGTTTTAGTTTGGGCGGACAGGGATCGGACTATGGCTACACCTTC
TRBV21-1	NA	TRBJ1-6	NA	CASSKAARGSYNSPLHF	TGTGCCAGCAGCAAGGCTGCAAGGGGGTCCTATAATTCACCCCTCCACTTT
TRBV4-1	NA	TRBJ1-1	NA	CASSHLGQNTEAFF	TGCGCCAGCAGCCACCTTGGACAGAACACTGAAGCTTTCTTT
TRBV6-6	NA	TRBJ1-1	NA	CASSPLGGPGEAFF	TGTGCCAGCAGTCCGCTTGGGGGTCCGGGAGAAGCTTTCTTT
TRBV25-1	NA	TRBJ1-1	NA	CASRIQGNTEAFF	TGTGCCAGCAGAATACAGGGGAACACTGAAGCTTTCTTT
TRBV9	NA	TRBJ1-2	NA	CASSVESGAYGYTF	TGTGCCAGCAGCGTAGAGTCAGGAGCTTATGGCTACACCTTC
TRBV18	TRBD2	TRBJ2-1	NA	CASSARRRLAAFLVSYNEQFF	TGTGCCAGCTCGGCCCGGCGCCGACTAGCGGCGTTTTTGGTCTCCTACAATGAGCAGTTCTTC
TRBV11-2	NA	TRBJ2-1	NA	CASSSHGGPDEQFF	TGTGCCAGCAGCTCCCACGGGGGGCCGGATGAGCAGTTCTTC
TRBV2	NA	TRBJ2-4	few	CASMADVVIQYF	TGTGCCAGCATGGCAGATGTGGTCATTCAGTACTTC
TRBV5-1	NA	TRBJ2-3	few	CASSLGGATDTQYF	TGCGCCAGCAGCTTGGGGGGGGCCACAGATACGCAGTATTTT
TRBV19	NA	TRBJ2-5	NA	CASGKGDQETQYF	TGTGCCAGTGGGAAAGGAGATCAAGAGACCCAGTACTTC
TRBV2	TRBD1	TRBJ1-5	NA	CASSGTGGFYQPQHF	TGTGCCAGCAGCGGGACAGGGGGCTTTTATCAGCCCCAGCATTTT
TRBV19	TRBD1	TRBJ1-5	few	CASSILGTGNQPQHF	TGTGCCAGTAGTATACTCGGGACAGGGAATCAGCCCCAGCATTTT
TRBV2	NA	TRBJ1-5	NA	CASSRTPGGPPSQHF	TGTGCCAGCAGTCGAACCCCGGGGGGGCCCCCGTCCCAGCATTTT
TRBV19	TRBD1	TRBJ1-1	NA	CASRVVGTGAFPEAFF	TGTGCCAGTAGGGTTGTTGGGACAGGGGCCTTCCCTGAAGCTTTCTTT
TRBV28	NA	TRBJ2-3	NA	CASSSGGHTDTQYF	TGTGCCAGCTCTTCTGGGGGTCACACAGATACGCAGTATTTT
TRBV25-1	NA	TRBJ1-5	NA	CASSAPGGNQPQHF	TGTGCCAGCAGTGCCCCGGGGGGCAATCAGCCCCAGCATTTT
TRBV2	TRBD2	TRBJ2-3	NA	CASGTRRAGGPNTQYF	TGTGCCAGCGGGACACGCCGAGCGGGGGGGCCGAATACGCAGTATTTT
TRBV6-5	TRBD1	TRBJ2-7	NA	CASSYLGQGTNEQYF	TGTGCCAGCAGTTATTTGGGACAGGGTACCAACGAGCAGTACTTC
TRBV28	NA	TRBJ2-3	once	CASSFGGDDTQYF	TGTGCCAGCAGTTTCGGAGGGGACGATACGCAGTATTTT
TRBV12-5	NA	TRBJ1-5	NA	CASGSQGIYQPQHF	TGTGCTAGTGGATCACAGGGAATCTATCAGCCCCAGCATTTT
TRBV2	TRBD1	TRBJ1-2	NA	CASNMRQGVDDYGYTF	TGTGCCAGCAATATGAGACAGGGTGTAGATGACTATGGCTACACCTTC
TRBV5-5	TRBD1	TRBJ1-4	NA	CASSRPGGLDEKLFF	TGTGCCAGCAGCCGACCAGGGGGCCTGGATGAAAAACTGTTTTTT
TRBV18	NA	TRBJ2-2	NA	CASSPLITGGNTGELFF	TGTGCCAGCTCACCACTAATCACAGGAGGGAACACCGGGGAGCTGTTTTTT
TRBV5-6	NA	TRBJ2-7	NA	CASSLADGYYEQYF	TGTGCCAGCAGCTTGGCGGACGGGTATTACGAGCAGTACTTC
TRBV15	TRBD2	TRBJ2-2	NA	CATSRGPSGGQFGELFF	TGTGCCACCAGCAGGGGTCCTAGCGGGGGCCAATTCGGGGAGCTGTTTTTT
TRBV9	NA	TRBJ1-2	NA	CASSARGYGYTF	TGTGCCAGCAGCGCGAGGGGGTATGGCTACACCTTC
TRBV5-4	TRBD2	TRBJ2-3	NA	CASRRGGPSTDTQYF	TGTGCCAGCAGGCGGGGGGGCCCTAGCACAGATACGCAGTATTTT
TRBV4-1	NA	TRBJ2-2	NA	CASSQVSGNTGELFF	TGCGCCAGCAGCCAAGTTAGCGGAAACACCGGGGAGCTGTTTTTT
TRBV5-6	NA	TRBJ2-7	NA	CASSGRLSYEQYF	TGTGCCAGCAGCGGACGACTGTCCTACGAGCAGTACTTC
TRBV6-5	NA	TRBJ1-5	NA	CASRFRRNQPQHF	TGTGCCAGCAGATTCCGACGGAATCAGCCCCAGCATTTT
TRBV20-1	NA	TRBJ2-3	NA	CSAIEYTQYF	TGCAGTGCTATCGAATATACGCAGTATTTT
TRBV7-2	NA	TRBJ2-7	NA	CASGIGLTYEQYF	TGTGCCAGCGGTATCGGCCTGACCTACGAGCAGTACTTC
TRBV6-5	NA	TRBJ1-2	NA	CASSVIRGYGYTF	TGTGCCAGCAGTGTTATCAGGGGCTATGGCTACACCTTC
TRBV7-9	NA	TRBJ2-5	once	CASSKETQYF	TGTGCCAGCAGCAAAGAGACCCAGTACTTC
TRBV19	NA	TRBJ2-7	NA	CASTSYGGRGRYEQYF	TGTGCCAGTACCTCCTACGGGGGACGGGGTCGCTACGAGCAGTACTTC
TRBV27	TRBD1	TRBJ2-5	NA	CASRIQGAGETQYF	TGTGCCAGCAGGATACAGGGGGCTGGAGAGACCCAGTACTTC
TRBV14	NA	TRBJ2-2	NA	CASSQGYIPRNTGELFF	TGTGCCAGCAGCCAGGGGTACATTCCTAGGAACACCGGGGAGCTGTTTTTT
TRBV7-3	TRBD1	TRBJ1-6	once	CASSATGNYNSPLHF	TGTGCCAGCAGCGCGACAGGGAACTATAATTCACCCCTCCACTTT
TRBV5-1	TRBD1	TRBJ1-4	NA	CASSLQGASSEKLFF	TGCGCCAGCAGCCTACAGGGGGCCTCCTCCGAAAAACTGTTTTTT
TRBV5-4	NA	TRBJ1-5	NA	CASSLSWRNNQPQHF	TGTGCCAGCAGCTTAAGTTGGCGAAACAATCAGCCCCAGCATTTT
TRBV10-3	TRBD1	TRBJ1-1	NA	CAISGRTGGRAAFF	TGTGCCATCAGTGGTCGGACAGGGGGTCGAGCGGCTTTCTTT
TRBV4-1	TRBD1	TRBJ1-2	NA	CASSQGTGGSNYGYTF	TGCGCCAGCAGCCAAGGGACAGGGGGTTCTAACTATGGCTACACCTTC
TRBV21-1	NA	TRBJ1-2	NA	CASSGRAPDDLSYTF	TGTGCCAGCAGCGGCCGGGCCCCCGATGATTTGAGCTACACCTTC
TRBV10-3	TRBD1	TRBJ2-7	once	CAIRTGRGSYEQYF	TGTGCCATCAGGACAGGGCGAGGTTCCTACGAGCAGTACTTC
TRBV19	NA	TRBJ1-5	NA	CASSHRSQPQHF	TGTGCCAGTAGCCATAGGAGTCAGCCCCAGCATTTT
TRBV6-1	NA	TRBJ2-5	NA	CASWGSQETQYF	TGTGCCTCCTGGGGCTCCCAAGAGACCCAGTACTTC
TRBV11-2	NA	TRBJ2-5	few	CASSLGVETQYF	TGTGCCAGCAGCTTAGGGGTGGAGACCCAGTACTTC
TRBV10-3	NA	TRBJ1-1	NA	CAISGNMNTEAFF	TGTGCCATCAGTGGAAACATGAACACTGAAGCTTTCTTT
TRBV7-3	NA	TRBJ2-7	NA	CASSFFRGVESEQYF	TGTGCCAGCAGCTTCTTTCGAGGGGTCGAATCCGAGCAGTACTTC
TRBV6-5	TRBD1	TRBJ1-2	NA	CASSGQGSYGYTF	TGTGCCAGCAGTGGACAGGGGAGCTATGGCTACACCTTC
TRBV9	NA	TRBJ1-1	once	CASSALGGGATEAFF	TGTGCCAGCAGCGCGCTAGGAGGGGGAGCCACTGAAGCTTTCTTT